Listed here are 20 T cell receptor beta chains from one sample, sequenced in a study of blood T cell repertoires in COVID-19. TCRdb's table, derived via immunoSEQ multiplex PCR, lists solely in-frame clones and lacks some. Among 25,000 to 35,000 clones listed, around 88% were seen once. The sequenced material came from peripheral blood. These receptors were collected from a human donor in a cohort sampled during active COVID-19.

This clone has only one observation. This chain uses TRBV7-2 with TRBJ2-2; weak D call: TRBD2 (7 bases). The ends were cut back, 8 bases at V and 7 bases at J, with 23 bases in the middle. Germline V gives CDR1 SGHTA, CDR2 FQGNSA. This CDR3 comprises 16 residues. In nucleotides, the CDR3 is TGTGCCAGCGGCCCCCGAAACCGGGGGGCGGGCGGGGAGCTGTTTTTT. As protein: CASGPRNRGAGGELFF.

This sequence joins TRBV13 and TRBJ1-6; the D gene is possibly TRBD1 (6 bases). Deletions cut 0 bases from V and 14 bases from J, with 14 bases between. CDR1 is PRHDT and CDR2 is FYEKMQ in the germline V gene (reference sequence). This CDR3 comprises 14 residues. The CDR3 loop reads CASSLGQDEGALHF. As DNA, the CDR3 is TGTGCCAGCAGCTTAGGCCAGGACGAGGGGGCCCTCCACTTT.

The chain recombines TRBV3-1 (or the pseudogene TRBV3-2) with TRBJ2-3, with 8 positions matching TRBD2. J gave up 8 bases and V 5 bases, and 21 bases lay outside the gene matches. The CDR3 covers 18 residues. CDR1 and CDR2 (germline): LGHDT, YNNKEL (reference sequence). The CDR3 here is CASSDAKAGATTYPTQYF. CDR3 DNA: TGTGCCAGCAGCGATGCCAAAGCGGGGGCCACCACTTACCCTACGCAGTATTTT.

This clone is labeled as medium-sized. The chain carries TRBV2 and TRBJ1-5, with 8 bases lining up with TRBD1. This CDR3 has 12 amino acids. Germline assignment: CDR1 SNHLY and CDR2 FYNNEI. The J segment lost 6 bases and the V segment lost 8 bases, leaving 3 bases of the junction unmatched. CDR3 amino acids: CASRTGFQPQHF. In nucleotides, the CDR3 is TGTGCCAGCCGGACAGGGTTTCAGCCCCAGCATTTT.

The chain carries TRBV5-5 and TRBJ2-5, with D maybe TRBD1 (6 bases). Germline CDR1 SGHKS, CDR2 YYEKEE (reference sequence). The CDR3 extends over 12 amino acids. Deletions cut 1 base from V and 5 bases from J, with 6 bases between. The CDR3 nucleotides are TGTGCCAGCAGCTTGCAGGGGGAGACCCAGTACTTC. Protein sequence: CASSLQGETQYF.

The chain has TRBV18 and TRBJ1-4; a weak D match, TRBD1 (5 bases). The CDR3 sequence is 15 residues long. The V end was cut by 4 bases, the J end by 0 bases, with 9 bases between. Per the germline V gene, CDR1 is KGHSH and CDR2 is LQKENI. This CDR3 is CASSLETATNEKLFF. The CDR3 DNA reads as TGTGCCAGCTCACTGGAGACAGCAACTAATGAAAAACTGTTTTTT.

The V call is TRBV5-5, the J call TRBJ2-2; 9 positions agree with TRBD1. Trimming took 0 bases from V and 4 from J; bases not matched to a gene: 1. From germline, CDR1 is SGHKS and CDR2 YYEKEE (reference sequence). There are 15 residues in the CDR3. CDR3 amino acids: CASSLGGQGTGELFF. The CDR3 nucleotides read TGTGCCAGCAGCTTGGGGGGACAGGGCACCGGGGAGCTGTTTTTT. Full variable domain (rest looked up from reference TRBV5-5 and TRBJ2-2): DAGVTQSPTHLIKTRGQQVTLRCSPISGHKSVSWYQQVLGQGPQFIFQYYEKEERGRGNFPDRFSARQFPNYSSELNVNALLLGDSALYLCASSLGGQGTGELFFGEGSRLTVL.

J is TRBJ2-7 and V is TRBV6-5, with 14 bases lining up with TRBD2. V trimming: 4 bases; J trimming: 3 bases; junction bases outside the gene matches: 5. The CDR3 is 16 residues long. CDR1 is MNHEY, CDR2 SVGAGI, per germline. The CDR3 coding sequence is TGTGCCAGCAGTTCCCGGGGACTAGCGGGGGTCTACGAGCAGTACTTC. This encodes CASSSRGLAGVYEQYF.

The CDR3 is CASSPNRYSTDTQYF. The CDR3 nucleotides read TGTGCCAGCTCACCAAATAGATACAGCACAGATACGCAGTATTTT. The chain links TRBV18 to TRBJ2-3; D gene unclear. Trimming left V 2 bases short and J 0 bases short, with 9 bases between. In germline, CDR1 is KGHSH, CDR2 LQKENI. The CDR3 extends over 15 amino acids.

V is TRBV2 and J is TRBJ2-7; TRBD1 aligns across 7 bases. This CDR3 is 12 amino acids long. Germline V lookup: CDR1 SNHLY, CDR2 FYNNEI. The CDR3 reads CDKGGQAYEQYF. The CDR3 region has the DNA TGTGACAAAGGGGGCCAAGCCTACGAGCAGTACTTC.

The CDR3 reads CASSLGGYDEQYF. CDR3 coding DNA: TGTGCCAGCAGCCTGGGGGGTTACGACGAGCAGTACTTC. The chain uses TRBV3-1 (or the pseudogene TRBV3-2) and TRBJ2-7; perhaps TRBD2 as D (6 bases). The CDR3 length is 13 residues. Germline V gene sequence: CDR1 LGHDT, CDR2 YNNKEL (reference sequence). V was trimmed by 4 bases and J by 5 bases, leaving 12 bases between them.

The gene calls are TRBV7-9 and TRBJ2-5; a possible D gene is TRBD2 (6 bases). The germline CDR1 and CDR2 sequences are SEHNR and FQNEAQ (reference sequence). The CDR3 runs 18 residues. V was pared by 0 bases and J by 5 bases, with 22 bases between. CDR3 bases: TGTGCCAGCAGCTTAGCGGGGGGACGACGGGGGATTACGGAGACCCAGTACTTC. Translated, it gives CASSLAGGRRGITETQYF. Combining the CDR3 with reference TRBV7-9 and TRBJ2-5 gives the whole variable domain DTGVSQNPRHKITKRGQNVTFRCDPISEHNRLYWYRQTLGQGPEFLTYFQNEAQLEKSRLLSDRFSAERPKGSFSTLEIQRTEQGDSAMYLCASSLAGGRRGITETQYFGPGTRLLVL.

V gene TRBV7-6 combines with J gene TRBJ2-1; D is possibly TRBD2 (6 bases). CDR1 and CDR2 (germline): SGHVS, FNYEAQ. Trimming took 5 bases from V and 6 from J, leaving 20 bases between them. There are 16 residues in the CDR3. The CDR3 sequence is CASSAKGAGKINEQFF. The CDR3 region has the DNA TGTGCCAGCAGCGCCAAAGGGGCGGGGAAGATCAATGAGCAGTTCTTC.

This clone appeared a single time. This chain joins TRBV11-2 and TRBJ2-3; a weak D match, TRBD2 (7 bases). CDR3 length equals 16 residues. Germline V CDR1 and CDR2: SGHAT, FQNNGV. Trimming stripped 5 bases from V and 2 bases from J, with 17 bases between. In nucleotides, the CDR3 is TGTGCCAGCAGCCTGATGGCGGGGGCCCCCACAGATACGCAGTATTTT. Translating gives CASSLMAGAPTDTQYF.

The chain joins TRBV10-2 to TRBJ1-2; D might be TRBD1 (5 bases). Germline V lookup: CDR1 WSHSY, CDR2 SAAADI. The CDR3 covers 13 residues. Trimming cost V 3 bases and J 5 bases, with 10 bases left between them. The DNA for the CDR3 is TGCGCCAGCAGTGACTCGGGGGGGTATGGCTACACCTTC. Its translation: CASSDSGGYGYTF.

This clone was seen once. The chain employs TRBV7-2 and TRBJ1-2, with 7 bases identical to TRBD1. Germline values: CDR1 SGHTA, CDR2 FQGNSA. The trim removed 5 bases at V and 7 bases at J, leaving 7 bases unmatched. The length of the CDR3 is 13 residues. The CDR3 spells CASSKGQLVGYTF. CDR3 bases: TGTGCCAGCAGCAAGGGACAGTTAGTTGGCTACACCTTC.

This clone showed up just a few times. DNA of the CDR3: TGTGCCAGCAGCCGAAGGACAGGGCGTCAGCCCCAGCATTTT. Translation: CASSRRTGRQPQHF. The chain couples TRBV4-2 to TRBJ1-5, with 8 bases that match TRBD1. The V and J ends lost 4 bases and 6 bases, in that order; junction bases with no gene match: 5. The germline CDR1 and CDR2 sequences are LGHNA and YNFKEQ. CDR3 length: 14 residues.

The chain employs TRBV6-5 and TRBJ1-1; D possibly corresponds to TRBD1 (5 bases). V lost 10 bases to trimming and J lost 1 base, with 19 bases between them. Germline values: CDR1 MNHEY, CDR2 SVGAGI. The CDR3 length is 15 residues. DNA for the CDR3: TGTGCCACCAAACCCCCCGGGGGGGGGAACACTGAAGCTTTCTTT. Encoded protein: CATKPPGGGNTEAFF.

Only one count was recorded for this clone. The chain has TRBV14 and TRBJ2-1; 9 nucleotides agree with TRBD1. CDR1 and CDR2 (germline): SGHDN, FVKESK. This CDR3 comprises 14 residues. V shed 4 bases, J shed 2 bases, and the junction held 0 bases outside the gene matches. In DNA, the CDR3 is TGTGCCAGCAGCCGGACAGGGGCCTACAATGAGCAGTTCTTC. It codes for CASSRTGAYNEQFF.

CDR3 in amino acids: CASSLNSLYNEQFF. The DNA for the CDR3 is TGCGCCAGCAGCTTGAACAGCCTTTACAATGAGCAGTTCTTC. The rearrangement links TRBV5-1 to TRBJ2-1; D gene uncertain. Trimming took off 1 base at V and 4 bases at J, with 9 bases between the two ends. Germline lookup yields CDR1 SGHRS and CDR2 YFSETQ. The CDR3 has 14 amino acids.